This T cell receptor (beta chain) was documented in a study of blood T cell repertoires in COVID-19. Overall study: Donors in the United States, Italy and Spain gave samples during acute or convalescent COVID-19. The cDNA or gDNA used as material had been derived from T cells, B-cell-depleted T cells, or PBMCs.

This clone appeared a few times. Some clones are missing from TCRdb's copy, which holds only in-frame ones; the method was immunoSEQ multiplex PCR. The table shows around 220,000 clones, with about 81% occurring only once. This CDR3 is built from 11 residues. Trimming took off 7 bases at V and 4 bases at J, with 10 bases between the two ends. Germline V CDR1 and CDR2: SQVTM, ANQGSEA. Seattle's enrolled individuals joined amid active infection and were then monitored longitudinally. This clonotype originated in a woman at least 80 years old with COVID-19, enrolled during active disease. This chain joins TRBV29-1 and TRBJ1-1; D gene ambiguous. The sample taken for sequencing was peripheral blood. CDR3 residues: CSAIGITEAFF. The CDR3 nucleotides are TGCAGCGCAATCGGGATCACTGAAGCTTTCTTT.